Below, one TCR beta chain is given with its context. No cognate antigen has been identified for it. No qualities accompany the bases; no much larger clone lies one base away. This specimen belongs to a study of blood T cell repertoires in COVID-19 (dated by TCRdb to 2020 to 2021). The study in broad terms: Samples covering the acute and convalescent phases of COVID-19 were provided by collaborators in the United States, Italy and Spain. Subjects who had been exposed to COVID-19, were actively infected with it, or had recovered from it provided the deeply sampled blood TCRbeta repertoires that made up the dataset. A de-identified subject ID, COVID-19 status, age in years and sex were almost always included in the sample metadata. The material from the prospective study consisted of cDNA or gDNA derived from T cells, B-cell-depleted T cells, or PBMCs. The repertoires were released in a freely available public database intended as a resource for research on the immune response to SARS-CoV-2. Where available, HLA class I and class II types were obtained from metadata supplied by the sample provider rather than from assay-based typing. The samples were drawn from the first 160 participants of the ongoing ImmuneRACE study and from 950 to 1,500 subjects provided by 6 global collaborators. General study outcomes and caveats: Clinical and demographic metadata were provided uncurated, with the amount varying by source and participant.

The CDR3, from cysteine to phenylalanine, totals 15 residues. Only CDR3 DNA is held: 45 bases, read in frame from base 1. CDR1 and CDR2, per the germline V gene, are SGHDT and YYEEEE. The germline V end is reduced by 4 bases and the J end by 7 bases; junction bases left unmatched: 13. Whole blood was collected in K2EDTA tubes by collaborating institutions according to the institutions' own protocols. Collaborator samples were shipped for TCRbeta analysis as frozen whole blood, isolated PBMCs, or DNA extracted from either sample type. The immunoSEQ Assay, a bias-controlled multiplex PCR, was used to amplify TCRbeta CDR3 regions from genomic DNA. In the original analysis: Within the assay, amplification of reference gene primers was used to estimate how many nucleated cells each sample contained. To quantify the absolute abundance of each unique TCRbeta CDR3 rearrangement, sequence reads were collapsed and filtered. For each sample, productive Simpson clonality was calculated as the square root of Simpson's diversity index over productive rearrangements. Held by TCRdb, this immuneACCESS table contains in-frame sequences only and omits some clones. Under half of the omission traces to an unresolved V gene where checked; the cause of the rest is unknown. The V and J calls and clone size are taken from that table; D and trimming were inferred from the DNA. The sample data list 180,000 or so clones, and about 85% of these were observed just once. Of the sample, around 5% is held by the ten largest clones.

The specimen was peripheral blood. The chain employs TRBV5-6 and TRBJ2-7; TRBD1 matches 8 bases in the middle. This receptor was taken from a woman over 75 with acute or convalescent COVID-19. The CDR3 amino acid sequence is: CASSTLTGVVWEQYF. The DNA reads as follows: TGTGCCAGCAGCACATTGACAGGGGTGGTGTGGGAGCAGTACTTC.